A selection of T cell receptor beta chains follows, all from one sample in a study of blood T cell repertoires in COVID-19. Only in-frame clones appear in the TCRdb table, and some are missing; sequencing was by immunoSEQ multiplex PCR. The sample lists around 230,000 clones; around 83% were seen once. The sequenced sample was peripheral blood. The receptors originated from an older woman with active or convalescent COVID-19. Each CDR3 is given with its conserved first and last residue. The D gene is left open where the match is weak. Not every row has a clone size; where given, it reads once, few, many or a size class.

d_gene | j_gene | v_gene | abundance | CDR3aa | CDR3nt
. | TRBJ1-1 | TRBV18 | . | CASSPQEMNTEAFF | TGTGCCAGCTCACCACAGGAGATGAACACTGAAGCTTTCTTT
TRBD1 | TRBJ1-2 | TRBV15 | once | CATSRHTGEFGYTF | TGTGCCACCAGCAGGCACACAGGGGAGTTCGGCTACACCTTC
TRBD1 | TRBJ1-1 | TRBV3-1/TRBV3-2 | . | CASSRRTGTAEAFF | TGTGCCAGCAGCCGCAGGACTGGGACAGCGGAAGCTTTCTTT
. | TRBJ2-1 | TRBV7-9 | . | CASSSVRTTDYNEQFF | TGTGCCAGCAGCTCCGTACGGACAACCGACTACAATGAGCAGTTCTTC
TRBD1 | TRBJ1-5 | TRBV3-1/TRBV3-2 | few | CASGTGYPGNQPQHF | TGTGCCAGCGGGACAGGTTACCCCGGCAATCAGCCCCAGCATTTT
. | TRBJ2-3 | TRBV12-3/TRBV12-4 | . | CASSPDTLSQYF | TGTGCCAGCAGCCCGGACACCCTATCGCAGTATTTT
. | TRBJ1-2 | TRBV7-2 | . | CASSTWTDANYGYTF | TGTGCCAGCAGCACCTGGACAGATGCTAACTATGGCTACACCTTC
TRBD2 | TRBJ2-3 | TRBV5-1 | . | CASSLGLADSTDTQYF | TGCGCCAGCAGCTTGGGACTAGCGGATAGCACAGATACGCAGTATTTT
. | TRBJ2-1 | TRBV7-9 | . | CASRVGGQSYNEQFF | TGTGCCAGCAGGGTCGGGGGGCAGTCCTACAATGAGCAGTTCTTC
TRBD1 | TRBJ1-6 | TRBV27 | . | CASSFQGDSSPLHF | TGTGCCAGCAGTTTTCAGGGGGATTCTTCACCCCTCCACTTT
TRBD2 | TRBJ2-3 | TRBV11-2 | once | CASSQLAGGSTDTQYF | TGTGCCAGCAGCCAACTAGCGGGGGGGAGCACAGATACGCAGTATTTT
TRBD1 | TRBJ1-3 | TRBV6-5 | . | CASHRGSGNTIYF | TGTGCCAGCCACAGGGGGTCTGGAAACACCATATATTTT
TRBD1 | TRBJ2-5 | TRBV5-1 | . | CASSRDRGHLQETQYF | TGCGCCAGCAGTCGGGACAGGGGTCACCTCCAAGAGACCCAGTACTTC
. | TRBJ1-1 | TRBV19 | . | CASSTRWARGSEAFF | TGTGCCAGTAGTACCCGGTGGGCGCGGGGTTCTGAAGCTTTCTTT
TRBD1 | TRBJ2-7 | TRBV6-5 | once | CASSPTGKPYEQYF | TGTGCCAGCAGTCCGACAGGGAAACCCTACGAGCAGTACTTC
TRBD1 | TRBJ1-2 | TRBV2 | . | CASSLRGRGGYTF | TGTGCCAGCAGTCTCAGGGGGCGCGGGGGCTACACCTTC
TRBD2 | TRBJ2-7 | TRBV27 | . | CASSSPGGGGNEQYF | TGTGCCAGCAGCTCGCCGGGTGGGGGGGGAAACGAGCAGTACTTC
TRBD2 | TRBJ2-2 | TRBV19 | . | CASIRAGGGTGELFF | TGTGCCAGTATAAGAGCGGGGGGCGGCACCGGGGAGCTGTTTTTT
. | TRBJ1-5 | TRBV7-2 | . | CATGGGWGNQPQHF | TGTGCCACTGGCGGGGGCTGGGGCAATCAGCCCCAGCATTTT
. | TRBJ1-5 | TRBV19 | . | CATHRGSGPNNQPQHF | TGTGCCACCCATAGGGGCTCCGGGCCTAACAATCAGCCCCAGCATTTT
TRBD2 | TRBJ2-1 | TRBV7-2 | once | CASSLAERGVRSYNEQFF | TGTGCCAGCAGCTTAGCAGAGCGGGGGGTCCGCTCCTACAATGAGCAGTTCTTC
TRBD1 | TRBJ2-5 | TRBV3-1/TRBV3-2 | . | CASSRGEGASNF | TGTGCCAGCAGCCGCGGCGAGGGGGCCAGCAACTTC
TRBD1 | TRBJ1-1 | TRBV10-3 | . | CAISTQGDAEAFF | TGTGCCATCAGCACACAGGGGGACGCTGAAGCTTTCTTT
TRBD1 | TRBJ1-1 | TRBV15 | . | CATSRNQGDTEAFF | TGTGCCACCAGCAGAAACCAGGGGGACACTGAAGCTTTCTTT
. | TRBJ1-2 | TRBV9 | . | CASSPTGVNYGYTF | TGTGCCAGCAGCCCAACAGGAGTTAACTATGGCTACACCTTC
. | TRBJ1-2 | TRBV7-9 | . | CASSLEGRGLDGYTF | TGTGCCAGCAGCTTAGAGGGCAGGGGTTTAGATGGCTACACCTTC
TRBD1 | TRBJ1-5 | TRBV19 | . | CASSIGTGGNQPQHF | TGTGCCAGTAGTATTGGGACAGGAGGGAATCAGCCCCAGCATTTT
TRBD1 | TRBJ1-2 | TRBV6-5 | . | CASSPGQGNYGYTF | TGTGCCAGCAGCCCGGGACAGGGGAACTATGGCTACACCTTC
. | TRBJ1-3 | TRBV19 | . | CASSIQALPAGNTIYF | TGTGCCAGTAGTATACAGGCCCTGCCAGCTGGAAACACCATATATTTT
TRBD1 | TRBJ1-6 | TRBV2 | once | CASEGQNNSPLHF | TGTGCCAGCGAGGGACAGAATAATTCACCCCTCCACTTT
. | TRBJ1-4 | TRBV29-1 | . | CSAAGPGSANEKLFF | TGCAGCGCTGCGGGGCCAGGGTCTGCTAATGAAAAACTGTTTTTT
TRBD2 | TRBJ2-7 | TRBV5-1 | . | CASSREGLGEQYF | TGCGCCAGCAGCCGGGAGGGCCTTGGAGAGCAGTACTTC
. | TRBJ1-6 | TRBV18 | . | CASSPPHLQNNSPLHF | TGTGCCAGCTCACCACCTCATTTACAGAATAATTCACCCCTCCACTTT
TRBD1 | TRBJ1-5 | TRBV6-2/TRBV6-3 | few | CASSYWGQGGQPQHF | TGTGCCAGCAGTTACTGGGGACAGGGCGGGCAGCCCCAGCATTTT
TRBD1 | TRBJ1-4 | TRBV10-2 | . | CASSRDRGWTNEKLFF | TGCGCCAGCAGTCGAGACAGGGGGTGGACTAATGAAAAACTGTTTTTT
. | TRBJ1-2 | TRBV9 | . | CASGNSQTNYGYTF | TGTGCCAGCGGAAACAGCCAAACTAACTATGGCTACACCTTC
TRBD1 | TRBJ1-2 | TRBV6-2/TRBV6-3 | . | CASSPHNRGPNYGYTF | TGTGCCAGCAGTCCGCACAACAGGGGACCTAACTATGGCTACACCTTC
. | TRBJ1-2 | TRBV6-5 | . | CASRPPLPGHGYTF | TGTGCCAGCAGACCCCCTCTCCCAGGCCATGGCTACACCTTC
. | TRBJ1-5 | TRBV6-5 | . | CASSSGLDQPQHF | TGTGCCAGCTCTAGCGGTCTTGATCAGCCCCAGCATTTT
. | TRBJ1-5 | TRBV27 | . | CASSMRFLGNQPQHF | TGTGCCAGCAGTATGAGGTTCCTGGGCAATCAGCCCCAGCATTTT
. | TRBJ1-2 | TRBV9 | . | CASSVALGAQNGLGGYTF | TGTGCCAGCAGCGTGGCCCTTGGGGCACAAAACGGATTGGGTGGCTACACCTTC
. | TRBJ2-2 | TRBV7-2 | . | CASSLTGLKTGELFF | TGTGCCAGCAGCTTGACGGGACTTAAGACCGGGGAGCTGTTTTTT
TRBD1 | TRBJ1-2 | TRBV12-3/TRBV12-4 | . | CASSGTGGGGYTF | TGTGCCAGCAGTGGGACAGGGGGTGGCGGCTACACCTTC
TRBD1 | TRBJ2-5 | TRBV19 | . | CASSIVPGQGQETQYF | TGTGCCAGTAGTATAGTACCAGGACAGGGTCAAGAGACCCAGTACTTC
. | TRBJ1-5 | TRBV2 | . | CASSGGFSNQPQHF | TGTGCCAGCAGTGGAGGGTTTAGCAATCAGCCCCAGCATTTT